The entry below gives a single TCR beta chain sequence along with its context. Its specificity is not known. The library gave individual cDNA molecules unique molecular identifiers. TCRdb fed the RACE reads into MiXCR, producing one record per CDR3 protein. The repertoire holds fewer than 80,000 distinct CDR3 sequences, with 11% as singletons. The data derive from a study of human T cells and chemical hapten exposure. Study-level information: Upper back patch tests used 0.01% DPC, scored after 6 days. Across samples, TCR yields varied, mostly owing to small differences in pooled library volumes.

Time point denoted: patch test 3, about 24 weeks after DPC sensitization. Noted treatment: therapeutic diphenylcyclopropenone sensitization with weekly scalp DPC. The study, taken as a whole, reports: Expanded TCRs created a significantly greater count of big CDR3 similarity clusters than controls did.

The CDR3 covers 16 residues. In germline, CDR1 is MNHEY, CDR2 SVGEGT. V was trimmed by 6 bases and J by 0 bases, leaving 15 bases between them. The rearrangement joins TRBV6-2 or TRBV6-3 to TRBJ1-3; D unclear. The source material was whole blood, sampled in connection with sensitization to the hapten diphenylcyclopropenone (DPC). This TCR was sampled from a woman aged 25 to 39 with alopecia areata. Some clones in this sample may be carry-over from other donors' samples. In DNA form, the CDR3 reads TGTGCCAGCAGAAGACCCCACCGAGGCTCTGGAAACACCATATATTTT. Protein: CASRRPHRGSGNTIYF.